The entry below gives a single T cell receptor (beta chain) sequence along with its context. Trimming removed 4 bases from V and 2 bases from J; junction bases left unmatched: 6. Per the germline V gene, CDR1 is LGHNA and CDR2 is YSLEER. The CDR3 runs to 17 residues. 13 Jbeta primers and 60 Vbeta primers were used for the PCR. Here immunoSEQ multiplex PCR was the method, and the copy in TCRdb shows in-frame clones only, minus some. Counted here are about 160,000 clones, 60% to 85% occurring once; the ten biggest clones make up approximately 13%. The data were taken from a study of cytomegalovirus exposure and HLA in healthy donors.

Sequenced: PBMCs. The TCR was taken from a middle-aged man in good health and CMV-seropositive. The chain is built from TRBV4-3 and TRBJ2-6; 9 nucleotides align to TRBD1. The chain's CDR3 is CASSPGTGRAGANVLTF. The CDR3, as DNA: TGCGCCAGCAGCCCCGGGACAGGGAGGGCTGGGGCCAACGTCCTGACTTTC.